Listed below are T cell receptor beta chains from one sample, sequenced in a study of blood T cell repertoires in COVID-19. Sequencing was performed with immunoSEQ multiplex PCR; in TCRdb, only in-frame clones are kept and a portion is missing. The sample carries more than 200,000 clones, around four fifths recorded once. Sequenced: peripheral blood. Source of these receptors: a woman older than 75 with COVID-19, enrolled during active disease. Each CDR3 is given with its conserved first and last residue. A D gene is named only where the DNA matches it firmly.

TRBD1,13,TRBV5-8,CASSRRTGYGAFF
TRBD1,13,TRBV5-5,CASSFTGATEAFF
TRBD2,17,TRBV7-3,CASSLTSGGPNTGELFF
TRBD1,14,TRBV7-9,CASSSQGARTEAFF
TRBD2,16,TRBV7-2,CASSLGGYAGEETQYF
.,14,TRBV7-6,CASSFGGIGYEQYF
TRBD1,12,TRBV7-2,CASGQVSEKLFF
TRBD2,15,TRBV3-1/TRBV3-2,CASSQRPSGQETQYF
.,14,TRBV30,CAWSLGGVGTEAFF
.,13,TRBV7-2,CASSWTAGNTIYF
.,14,TRBV19,CASSHEGLNTEAFF
TRBD1,15,TRBV27,CASSLGTGGRYEQYF
TRBD1,15,TRBV7-9,CASSPRTGVNTEAFF
.,13,TRBV6-5,CASSRQRTYEQYF
TRBD2,16,TRBV5-1,CASSATGTIIRETQYF
TRBD1,15,TRBV3-1/TRBV3-2,CASSQSGYRGYGYTF
.,16,TRBV27,CASGPQGRAYNSPLHF
TRBD2,16,TRBV5-5,CASSLDASGGGDTQYF
.,12,TRBV5-1,CASSLEGYRQYF
TRBD2,12,TRBV6-5,CATNRGEGVWYF
TRBD1,14,TRBV5-1,CASSFGTEIYGYTF
.,16,TRBV7-6,CASSLGGQGLGTEAFF
.,15,TRBV6-2/TRBV6-3,CASSHRDLLNTEAFF
TRBD1,14,TRBV18,CASSPPQGPTEAFF
TRBD2,16,TRBV6-1,CASSVGLAGGTDTQYF
.,16,TRBV9,CASSPLRQANTGELFF
TRBD2,15,TRBV3-1/TRBV3-2,CASSQTSGGTGELFF
.,15,TRBV6-6,CASSYSPTHNQPQHF
.,15,TRBV6-5,CASSPAGQTNYGYTF
.,15,TRBV28,CASSSVQRGQETQYF
.,13,TRBV6-5,CASSSLQGYGYTF
TRBD1,14,TRBV3-1/TRBV3-2,CASSLAGGPSPLHF
.,15,TRBV10-3,CAISEGGDRTYEQYF
TRBD2,15,TRBV24-1,CATSDSGLGVGEQYF
.,10,TRBV29-1,CSVGEAEAFF
TRBD1,13,TRBV12-3/TRBV12-4,CASNHWTGNGYTF
TRBD1,16,TRBV11-1,CASSLAGTGGRETQYF
TRBD1,15,TRBV11-2,CASTFTGGDTGELFF
.,13,TRBV18,CASSSAGKAEAFF
.,14,TRBV5-6,CASLREGINYGYTF
TRBD1,16,TRBV6-1,CASSQDRAYSNQPQHF
.,16,TRBV19,CASSILGVNSNQPQHF
.,13,TRBV29-1,CSVTKTAAVEAFF
.,15,TRBV18,CASSPPAEGGREQYF
TRBD2,16,TRBV5-4,CARRGGLAGGLETQYF
TRBD2,15,TRBV5-1,CASSYTGTRGDPGFF